This T cell receptor beta chain came from a study of OX40 agonist ivuxolimab in advanced cancers. Overall study context: Ivuxolimab, an antibody acting as an agonist of OX40 (CD134), was used to treat patients. Study findings and constraints: Averaging showed that CD8+ T cells had more expanded clones than CD4+ did.

On this clone: No antigen is known for it.

This CDR3 comprises 15 residues. Germline values: CDR1 MNHEY, CDR2 SVGAGI. Trimming stripped 5 bases from V and 0 bases from J, with 11 bases between. Using immunoSEQ multiplex PCR, the repertoire was profiled, and TCRdb retains in-frame clones only, with some absent. Of nearly 110,000 clones listed, around 93% are singletons. The chain couples TRBV6-5 to TRBJ1-3; no definite D call. This material consisted of CD4+ or CD8+ T cells sorted from blood, taken in a trial of the OX40 agonist ivuxolimab. The TCR comes from an adult with an advanced solid tumor such as melanoma, head and neck, liver or kidney cancer. The CDR3 DNA follows: TGTGCCAGCAGTCCGAGGACCTACTCTGGAAACACCATATATTTT. It is translated as CASSPRTYSGNTIYF.